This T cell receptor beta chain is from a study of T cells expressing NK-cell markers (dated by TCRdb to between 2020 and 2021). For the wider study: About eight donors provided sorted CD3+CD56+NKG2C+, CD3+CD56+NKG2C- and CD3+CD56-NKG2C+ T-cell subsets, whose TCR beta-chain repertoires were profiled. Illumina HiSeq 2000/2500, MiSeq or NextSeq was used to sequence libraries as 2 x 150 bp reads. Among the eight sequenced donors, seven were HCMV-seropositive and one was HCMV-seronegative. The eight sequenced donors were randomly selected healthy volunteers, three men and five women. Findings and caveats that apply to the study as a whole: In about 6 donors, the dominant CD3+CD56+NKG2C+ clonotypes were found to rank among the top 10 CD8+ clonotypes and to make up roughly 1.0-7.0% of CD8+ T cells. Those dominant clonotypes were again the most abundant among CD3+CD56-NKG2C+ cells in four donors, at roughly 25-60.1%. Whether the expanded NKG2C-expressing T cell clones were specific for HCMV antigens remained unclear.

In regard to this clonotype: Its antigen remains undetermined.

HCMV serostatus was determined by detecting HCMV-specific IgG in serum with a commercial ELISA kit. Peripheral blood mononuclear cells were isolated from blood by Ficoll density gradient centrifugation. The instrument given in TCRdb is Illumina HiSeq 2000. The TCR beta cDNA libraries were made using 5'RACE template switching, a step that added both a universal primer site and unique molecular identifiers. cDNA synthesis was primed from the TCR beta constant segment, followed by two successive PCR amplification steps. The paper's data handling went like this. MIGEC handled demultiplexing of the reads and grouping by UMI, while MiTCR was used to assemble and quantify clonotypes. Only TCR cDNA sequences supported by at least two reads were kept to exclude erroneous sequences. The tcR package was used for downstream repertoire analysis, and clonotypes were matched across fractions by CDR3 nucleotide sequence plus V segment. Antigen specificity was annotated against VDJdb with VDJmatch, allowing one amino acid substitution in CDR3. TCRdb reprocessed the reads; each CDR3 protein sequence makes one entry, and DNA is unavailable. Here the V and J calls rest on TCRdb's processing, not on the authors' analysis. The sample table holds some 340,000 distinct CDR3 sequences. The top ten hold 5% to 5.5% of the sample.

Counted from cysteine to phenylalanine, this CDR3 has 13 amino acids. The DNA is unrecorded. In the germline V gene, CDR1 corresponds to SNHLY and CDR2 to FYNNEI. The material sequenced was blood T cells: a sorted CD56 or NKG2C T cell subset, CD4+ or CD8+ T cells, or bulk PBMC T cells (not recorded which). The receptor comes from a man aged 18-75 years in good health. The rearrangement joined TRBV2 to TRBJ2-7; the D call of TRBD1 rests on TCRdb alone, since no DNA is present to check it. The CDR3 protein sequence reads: CASSALQGYEQYF. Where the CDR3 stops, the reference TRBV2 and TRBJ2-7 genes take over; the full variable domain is EPEVTQTPSHQVTQMGQEVILRCVPISNHLYFYWYRQILGQKVEFLVSFYNNEISEKSEIFDDQFSVERPDGSNFTLKIRSTKLEDSAMYFCASSALQGYEQYFGPGTRLTVT.